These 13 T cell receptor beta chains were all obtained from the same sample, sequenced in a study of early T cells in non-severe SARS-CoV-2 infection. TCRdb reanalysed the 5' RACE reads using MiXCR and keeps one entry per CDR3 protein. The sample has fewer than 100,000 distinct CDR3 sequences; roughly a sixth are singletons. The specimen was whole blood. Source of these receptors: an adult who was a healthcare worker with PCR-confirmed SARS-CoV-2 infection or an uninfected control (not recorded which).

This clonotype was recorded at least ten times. The CDR3 DNA is TGCAGTGCTAGAGATCCCGGCAGGGGGCGAGGACAGCCCCAGCATTTT. It specifies CSARDPGRGRGQPQHF. The V and J genes are TRBV20-1 and TRBJ1-5; TRBD1 matches at 8 bases. With V trimmed by 0 bases and J by 7 bases, 11 bases remained unmatched. The CDR3 consists of 16 residues. Germline values: CDR1 DFQATT, CDR2 SNEGSKA (reference sequence).

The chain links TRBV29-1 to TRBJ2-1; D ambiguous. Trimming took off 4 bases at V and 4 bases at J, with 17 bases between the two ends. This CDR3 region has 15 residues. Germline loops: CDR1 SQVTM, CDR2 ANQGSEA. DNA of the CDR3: TGCAGCGTTGCCGGTTTACCAGTAAATTACAATGAGCAGTTCTTC. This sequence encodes CSVAGLPVNYNEQFF.

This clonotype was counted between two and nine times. The CDR3 protein is CSASWLAEGQETQYF. The CDR3 nucleotides read TGCAGTGCTAGCTGGTTAGCGGAGGGACAAGAGACCCAGTACTTC. This rearrangement joins TRBV20-1 to TRBJ2-5, with D tentatively TRBD2 (6 bases). The V gene lost 3 bases and the J gene lost 2 bases, with 16 bases spanning the gap. Looked up from germline, CDR1 is DFQATT and CDR2 is SNEGSKA (reference sequence). The CDR3 is made up of 15 amino acids.

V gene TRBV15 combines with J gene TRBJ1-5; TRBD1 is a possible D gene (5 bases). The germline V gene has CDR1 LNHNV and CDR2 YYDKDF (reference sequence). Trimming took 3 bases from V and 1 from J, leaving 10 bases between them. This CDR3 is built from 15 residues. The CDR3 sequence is CATSSAGVSNQPQHF. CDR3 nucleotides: TGTGCCACCAGCAGCGCGGGGGTAAGCAATCAGCCCCAGCATTTT.

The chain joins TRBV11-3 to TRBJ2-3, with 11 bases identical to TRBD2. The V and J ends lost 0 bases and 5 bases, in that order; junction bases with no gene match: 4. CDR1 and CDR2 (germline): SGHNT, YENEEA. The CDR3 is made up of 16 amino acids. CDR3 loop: CASSLELAGAVDTQYF. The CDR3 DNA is TGTGCCAGCAGCTTAGAACTAGCGGGAGCCGTAGATACGCAGTATTTT.

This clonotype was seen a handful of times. The CDR3, as DNA: TGTGCCAGCAGTAATACCGGGACAGGGCTCAATCAGCCCCAGCATTTT. It is translated as CASSNTGTGLNQPQHF. The chain carries TRBV12-3 or TRBV12-4 and TRBJ1-5; 9 bases match TRBD1. After removal of 5 bases from V and 3 bases from J, the junction contained 8 bases not matched to a gene. The length of the CDR3 is 16 residues.

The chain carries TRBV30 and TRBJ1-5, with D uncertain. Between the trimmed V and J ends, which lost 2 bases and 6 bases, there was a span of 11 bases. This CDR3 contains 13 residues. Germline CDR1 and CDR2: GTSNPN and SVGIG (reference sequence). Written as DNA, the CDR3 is TGTGCCTGGAGTCTGCAGAAGGGTCAGCCCCAGCATTTT. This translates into CAWSLQKGQPQHF.

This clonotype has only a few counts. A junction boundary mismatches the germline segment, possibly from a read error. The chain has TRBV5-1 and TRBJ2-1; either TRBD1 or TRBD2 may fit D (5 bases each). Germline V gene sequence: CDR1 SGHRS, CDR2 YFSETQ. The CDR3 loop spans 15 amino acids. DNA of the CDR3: TGCGCCAGCAGCACTTCCGGGACCTCCGACAATGAGCAGTTCTTC. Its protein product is CASSTSGTSDNEQFF.

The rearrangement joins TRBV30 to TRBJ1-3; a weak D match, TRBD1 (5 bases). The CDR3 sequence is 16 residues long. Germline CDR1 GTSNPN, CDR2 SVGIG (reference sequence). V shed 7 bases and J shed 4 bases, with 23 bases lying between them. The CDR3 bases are TGTGCCTCCGGAAGGTGGACGAATAAGGGGGGAAACACCATATATTTT. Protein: CASGRWTNKGGNTIYF.

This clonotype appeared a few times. The DNA of the CDR3 is TGTGCCAGCAGCTTGGCGTCCTGGGAGGAGACCCAGTACTTC. Protein product: CASSLASWEETQYF. V is TRBV5-4 and J is TRBJ2-5; perhaps TRBD2 as D (5 bases). CDR1 is SGHNT and CDR2 is YYREEE in the germline V gene (reference sequence). This CDR3 has 14 residues. The V gene lost 0 bases and the J gene lost 5 bases, with 11 bases spanning the gap.

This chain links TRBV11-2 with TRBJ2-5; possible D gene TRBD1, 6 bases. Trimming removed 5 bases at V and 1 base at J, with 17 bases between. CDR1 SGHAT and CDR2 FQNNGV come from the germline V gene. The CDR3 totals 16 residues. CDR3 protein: CASSLMGAGSQETQYF. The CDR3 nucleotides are TGTGCCAGCAGCCTCATGGGGGCAGGGTCCCAAGAGACCCAGTACTTC.

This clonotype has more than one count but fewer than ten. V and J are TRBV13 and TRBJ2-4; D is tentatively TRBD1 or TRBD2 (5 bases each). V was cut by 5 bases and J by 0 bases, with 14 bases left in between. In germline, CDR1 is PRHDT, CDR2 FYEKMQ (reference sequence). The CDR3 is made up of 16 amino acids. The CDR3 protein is CASSPGTSQAKNIQYF. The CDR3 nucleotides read TGTGCCAGCAGCCCCGGGACCAGCCAAGCCAAAAACATTCAGTACTTC.

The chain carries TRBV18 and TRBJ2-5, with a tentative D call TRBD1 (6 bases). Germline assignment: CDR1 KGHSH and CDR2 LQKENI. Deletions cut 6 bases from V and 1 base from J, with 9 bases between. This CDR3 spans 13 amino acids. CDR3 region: CASSPGAQETQYF. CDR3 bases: TGTGCCAGCTCGCCAGGGGCCCAAGAGACCCAGTACTTC.